The T cell receptor (beta chain) under discussion was sequenced for a study of blood T cell repertoires in COVID-19. Across the whole study: There were acute and convalescent COVID-19 samples, and they came from the United States, Italy and Spain. Nucleic acid was either cDNA or gDNA, and it came from T cells, B-cell-depleted T cells, or PBMCs.

Followed longitudinally, the Seattle patients had been enrolled during active infection. Between the trimmed V and J ends, which lost 8 bases and 4 bases, there was a span of 14 bases. Germline CDR1 and CDR2: SNHLY and FYNNEI. The CDR3 extends over 13 amino acids. Authors' data handling: Reference gene primer amplification gave estimated nucleated cell counts. Method: immunoSEQ multiplex PCR; TCRdb's copy keeps in-frame clones and lacks some. V and J calls and clone size are those listed in that table; D and trimming were worked out from the DNA. The table shows 230,000 or so clones, with roughly 81% occurring only once.

The sequence was collected from a woman older than 75 with COVID-19, enrolled during active disease. The chain has TRBV2 and TRBJ1-2; D possibly corresponds to TRBD1 (6 bases). Sequencing input: peripheral blood. The CDR3 is CASHIQGLYGYTF. In DNA form, the CDR3 reads TGTGCCAGCCATATTCAGGGGCTCTATGGCTACACCTTC.